The sequence of this TCR beta chain was determined in a study of Ad26.COV2.S vaccination and SARS-CoV-2 variants. In the study overall: A participant enrolled in the COV1001 Ad26.COV2.S trial arm provided the sample. The vaccine Ad26.COV2.S was put into the muscle once, or twice with 56 days between. Study-level findings and limits: The study found similar non-spike TCR breadth in vaccine and placebo recipients.

This clone showed up just a few times. The antigen is not known. Sequencing was performed with immunoSEQ multiplex PCR; in TCRdb, only in-frame clones are kept and a portion is missing. The repertoire holds 450,000 to 550,000 clones, with roughly nine tenths as singletons. Treatment specified: 15 to 20 received Ad26.COV2.S at low or high dose, single or two shots; a few received placebo; per-sample allocation not given. Sampling was done on day 63 after the first vaccine or placebo injection. This vaccine is an Ad26 vector that expresses the Wuhan-strain SARS-CoV-2 spike. This CDR3 is 16 amino acids long. The germline V gene has CDR1 SNHLY and CDR2 FYNNEI. The germline V and J ends were trimmed by 10 bases and 4 bases, with 26 bases remaining between them.

The V call is TRBV2, the J call TRBJ2-7; D is tentatively TRBD1 or TRBD2 (5 bases each). The source was peripheral blood, collected in a trial of Ad26.COV2.S vaccine versus placebo. This sequence originates from a person between 18 and 59 years old who received the Ad26.COV2.S COVID-19 vaccine or a placebo. The CDR3 DNA reads as TGTGCCACGTCTGCTCGTGGGGACCCGGGCATATACGAGCAGTACTTC. It translates to CATSARGDPGIYEQYF.